There are many counts of the clone carrying this T cell receptor beta chain. This sample was taken from a study of T cells after yellow fever vaccination. TCRdb reprocessed the 5' RACE reads via MiXCR and lists one record per CDR3 protein. The repertoire holds 100,000 to 150,000 distinct CDR3 sequences, with 7.4% as singletons. V shed 4 bases, J shed 0 bases, and the junction held 11 bases outside the gene matches. The CDR3 spans 17 residues. Germline assignment: CDR1 SGHRS and CDR2 YFSETQ. This chain uses TRBV5-1 with TRBJ2-3; 7 bases are shared with TRBD2. The source material was CD4+ T cells sorted from PBMCs, sampled more than 8 days after the first yellow fever vaccination. The source of this sequence is a man younger than 30 who received the YFV17D yellow fever vaccine. CDR3 loop: CASSEPGLAASTDTQYF. DNA for the CDR3: TGCGCCAGCAGCGAACCCGGTCTAGCGGCTAGCACAGATACGCAGTATTTT.